This TCR beta chain comes out of a study of PD-1 blockade in classical Hodgkin lymphoma. Broader study findings: What caused the repertoire differences, perhaps disease activity or prior therapy, remains undefined. When set against healthy donors, newly diagnosed patients were reported to show lower baseline TCR diversity.

As for this clone: The antigen remains undetermined.

TCRdb's copy holds only in-frame clones and misses some; the assay was immunoSEQ multiplex PCR. This table has roughly 16,000 clones, about nine tenths appearing once. Indicated time point: newly diagnosed, previously untreated cHL patient sample. The study purified CD4+ T cells from thawed PBMCs using magnetic negative selection. The CDR3 has 14 residues. V was pared by 0 bases and J by 5 bases, with 9 bases between. Germline V gene data show CDR1 as MGHRA and CDR2 as YSYEKL. This chain uses TRBV4-1 with TRBJ2-3, with a weak D call TRBD2 (6 bases). Sequencing input: CD4+ T cells from blood. The TCR originated in a human donor with classical Hodgkin lymphoma. CDR3: CASSQDGDLDTQYF. The CDR3 region has the DNA TGCGCCAGCAGCCAAGATGGGGACTTAGATACGCAGTATTTT.